This T cell receptor beta chain was captured in a study of blood T cell repertoires in COVID-19. The overall study: Sites across the United States, Italy and Spain contributed samples from acute and convalescent COVID-19. PBMCs, B-cell-depleted T cells, or T cells provided the cDNA or gDNA that made up the material.

Original handling: Cell counts per sample came from amplifying reference gene primers. Clones were read by immunoSEQ multiplex PCR, and TCRdb kept only the in-frame ones, dropping some. The V and J calls and clone size come from that table; D and trimming were worked out from the DNA. The data hold over 100,000 clones, with roughly 80% observed a single time. The CDR3 is made up of 18 amino acids. The germline V gene encodes CDR1 LGHDT and CDR2 YNNKEL (reference sequence). Unmatched junction bases numbered 9, after V lost 2 bases and J lost 0 bases. The chain recombines TRBV3-1 (or the pseudogene TRBV3-2) with TRBJ2-3, with 9 bases matching TRBD2. Sequencing was done on a sample of peripheral blood. This clonotype originated in a woman at least 80 years old with active or convalescent COVID-19. The CDR3 here is CASSQTSIAGESTDTQYF. For the CDR3, the DNA is TGTGCCAGCAGCCAAACCAGTATAGCGGGGGAAAGCACAGATACGCAGTATTTT.